The 10 T cell receptor beta chains reported below all come from one sample, sequenced in a study of T cell responses to AZD1222 COVID-19 vaccine. Assay used: immunoSEQ multiplex PCR; TCRdb lists only in-frame clones, some missing. The sample consists of some 100,000 clones, more than 70% of them appearing once. The sequencing used peripheral blood, collected 28 days after the second AZD1222 dose. Source of these receptors: an adult who received the AZD1222 COVID-19 vaccine.

The rearrangement links TRBV29-1 to TRBJ2-3, with D possibly being TRBD1 (5 bases). CDR1 is SQVTM, CDR2 ANQGSEA, per germline. This CDR3 comprises 17 residues. The V and J ends lost 0 bases and 4 bases respectively, with 20 bases between them. For the CDR3, the DNA is TGCAGCGTTGAAGATCCCTCGGCAGGGTTTTTGTCAGATACGCAGTATTTT. As protein: CSVEDPSAGFLSDTQYF.

The chain is built from TRBV7-8 and TRBJ2-3, with 8 positions matching TRBD2. The CDR3 covers 16 residues. V was pared by 5 bases and J by 4 bases, with 11 bases of the junction left unmatched. Germline assignment: CDR1 SGHVS and CDR2 FQNEAQ. The CDR3 nucleotides read TGTGCCAGCAGCCCCAAGCGGGAGCGGAGCGCAGATACGCAGTATTTT. Translating it yields CASSPKRERSADTQYF.

The DNA of the CDR3 is TGTGCCAGCAGCTTGGCTAGCGGGAGCACAGATACGCAGTATTTT. Translated, it gives CASSLASGSTDTQYF. V gene TRBV5-4 combines with J gene TRBJ2-3, with 8 bases fitting TRBD2. Germline V lookup: CDR1 SGHNT, CDR2 YYREEE (reference sequence). The length of the CDR3 is 15 residues. After removal of 0 bases from V and 0 bases from J, the junction contained 0 bases not matched to a gene.

The chain joins TRBV20-1 to TRBJ2-1; TRBD1 aligns across 7 bases. Germline CDR1 is DFQATT and CDR2 is SNEGSKA (reference sequence). V lost 3 bases, J lost 8 bases, and 10 bases stayed unmatched. The CDR3 has 14 amino acids. The CDR3 sequence is CSASRGRIRHEQFF. DNA for the CDR3: TGCAGTGCTAGTAGGGGGCGCATACGTCATGAGCAGTTCTTC.

The chain recombines TRBV5-4 with TRBJ1-2, with TRBD1 identical over 8 bases. Germline V CDR1 and CDR2: SGHNT, YYREEE (reference sequence). The CDR3 runs to 14 residues. Trimming at V came to 4 bases and at J to 3 bases, leaving 5 bases not matched to a gene. CDR3 nucleotide sequence: TGTGCCAGCAGCACGGGACAGGCCCACTATGGCTACACCTTC. Protein: CASSTGQAHYGYTF. Full variable domain (outside the CDR3, taken from reference TRBV5-4 and TRBJ1-2): ETGVTQSPTHLIKTRGQQVTLRCSSQSGHNTVSWYQQALGQGPQFIFQYYREEENGRGNFPPRFSGLQFPNYSSELNVNALELDDSALYLCASSTGQAHYGYTFGSGTRLTVV.

V and J are TRBV11-2 and TRBJ1-2, with 7 bases that match TRBD1. There are 12 residues in the CDR3. Germline V CDR1 and CDR2: SGHAT, FQNNGV. The trim removed 5 bases at V and 4 bases at J, leaving 1 base unmatched. The CDR3 sequence: CASSRDSYGYTF. In DNA, the CDR3 is TGTGCCAGCAGCAGGGACAGCTATGGCTACACCTTC.

This chain connects TRBV6-5 to TRBJ1-2; D uncertain. V was clipped by 6 bases and J by 3 bases, with 11 bases between them. Germline V gene data show CDR1 as MNHEY and CDR2 as SVGAGI. The CDR3 loop spans 13 amino acids. The CDR3 DNA sequence: TGTGCCAGCAGGCCCCAAGCGCACTATGGCTACACCTTC. Translating it yields CASRPQAHYGYTF.

The chain links TRBV10-3 to TRBJ1-2, with TRBD1 matching over 10 bases. Germline trimming cut 11 bases from V and 3 bases from J; bases unmatched to any gene: 6. This CDR3 contains 13 residues. Germline CDR1 ENHRY, CDR2 SYGVKD. CDR3 region: CASKGQGHYGYTF. The CDR3 DNA follows: TGTGCCTCCAAGGGACAGGGGCACTATGGCTACACCTTC.

This clone was seen a single time. This chain links TRBV5-6 with TRBJ2-1, with TRBD2 matching 8 bases. This CDR3 is 15 amino acids long. With V trimmed by 4 bases and J by 0 bases, 3 bases remained unmatched. Per germline, CDR1 SGHDT and CDR2 YYEEEE. The CDR3 reads CASSATSGSYNEQFF. Here the CDR3 DNA reads TGTGCCAGCAGCGCCACTAGCGGCTCCTACAATGAGCAGTTCTTC. Full variable domain (remainder filled in from reference TRBV5-6 and TRBJ2-1): DAGVTQSPTHLIKTRGQQVTLRCSPKSGHDTVSWYQQALGQGPQFIFQYYEEEERQRGNFPDRFSGHQFPNYSSELNVNALLLGDSALYLCASSATSGSYNEQFFGPGTRLTVL.

The J gene is TRBJ2-3, the V gene TRBV28; TRBD1 might be the D (6 bases). The CDR3 length is 15 residues. V gave up 6 bases and J gave up 4 bases, with 17 bases separating them. From germline, CDR1 is MDHEN and CDR2 SYDVKM. CDR3 nucleotide sequence: TGTGCCAGCAGCTTACCAGGGGCAGGGGCAGATACGCAGTATTTT. As protein: CASSLPGAGADTQYF.